This is a list of T cell receptor beta chains from one sample in a study of vaccination and CD4 T cells after COVID-19. Their cognate antigens are unknown. A single record per CDR3 protein comes from TCRdb applying MiXCR to the PCR reads. Here the sample spans approximately 13,000 distinct CDR3 sequences, roughly 51% being singletons. The sequencing here drew on CD4+ T cells from blood, cultured in vitro, taken before SARS-CoV-2 vaccination. These receptor sequences come from a human donor who had recovered from COVID-19. The CDR3 runs from the conserved cysteine through the conserved F or W. The D gene is left open where the match is weak. Rows may omit the clone size; those that give it use once, few, many or a size class.

CDR3nt: TGTGCCAGCAGCTCCCCAAATGCAGATACGCAGTATTTT
CDR3aa: CASSSPNADTQYF
abundance: -
d_gene: -
v_gene: TRBV7-2
j_gene: TRBJ2-3

CDR3nt: TGTGCCAGCAGACTACTAGCGAGGGCCCCCTACGAGCAGTACTTC
CDR3aa: CASRLLARAPYEQYF
abundance: few
d_gene: TRBD2
v_gene: TRBV27
j_gene: TRBJ2-7

CDR3nt: TGTGCCAGCAGCTTAGACCTCCCCGGGGAGCTGTTTTTT
CDR3aa: CASSLDLPGELFF
abundance: -
d_gene: -
v_gene: TRBV11-2
j_gene: TRBJ2-2

CDR3nt: TGTGCCAGCAGCTTAGGGGAAGGGCCAGAAGGCTACACCTTC
CDR3aa: CASSLGEGPEGYTF
abundance: -
d_gene: -
v_gene: TRBV7-9
j_gene: TRBJ1-2

CDR3nt: TGTGCCAGTAGTATAAGTCGAACAGGGGGCACTGAAGCTTTCTTT
CDR3aa: CASSISRTGGTEAFF
abundance: -
d_gene: TRBD1
v_gene: TRBV19
j_gene: TRBJ1-1

CDR3nt: TGTGCCAGCAGCTTACTCGACAGGTCGGCGCAGTATTTT
CDR3aa: CASSLLDRSAQYF
abundance: -
d_gene: -
v_gene: TRBV7-8
j_gene: TRBJ2-3

CDR3nt: TGTGCCAGCAGTGGGGTATATGGAGAGGGGTACCAGCATTTT
CDR3aa: CASSGVYGEGYQHF
abundance: few
d_gene: -
v_gene: TRBV6-1
j_gene: TRBJ1-5

CDR3nt: TGTGCCAGCACAACTAGCGGGGGTGGCGGGGAGCTGTTTTTT
CDR3aa: CASTTSGGGGELFF
abundance: -
d_gene: TRBD2
v_gene: TRBV7-3
j_gene: TRBJ2-2

CDR3nt: TGTGCCAGCAGCTCCCTGGGACCCTATGGCTACACCTTC
CDR3aa: CASSSLGPYGYTF
abundance: -
d_gene: -
v_gene: TRBV7-9
j_gene: TRBJ1-2

CDR3nt: TGCGCCAGCAGCCAAGACGCCACTACCGTAAACTATGGCTACACCTTC
CDR3aa: CASSQDATTVNYGYTF
abundance: -
d_gene: -
v_gene: TRBV4-1
j_gene: TRBJ1-2

CDR3nt: TGCAGTGCGAGGACAGGGCTGAATCTCTATGGCTACACCTTC
CDR3aa: CSARTGLNLYGYTF
abundance: -
d_gene: TRBD1
v_gene: TRBV20-1
j_gene: TRBJ1-2

CDR3nt: TGTGCCAGCAGTGATCGGGCGGGGGTTGGTGCCGGGGAGCTGTTTTTT
CDR3aa: CASSDRAGVGAGELFF
abundance: -
d_gene: TRBD2
v_gene: TRBV6-1
j_gene: TRBJ2-2

CDR3nt: TGTGCCAGCAGTCTACAACCTCCAGGTTCACCCCTCCACTTT
CDR3aa: CASSLQPPGSPLHF
abundance: few
d_gene: -
v_gene: TRBV27
j_gene: TRBJ1-6

CDR3nt: TGCAGTGCGAATCAGGAAGAGACCCAGTACTTC
CDR3aa: CSANQEETQYF
abundance: few
d_gene: -
v_gene: TRBV20-1
j_gene: TRBJ2-5

CDR3nt: TGTGTCAGCTCATTACTAGGGATGAGCACAGATACGCAGTATTTT
CDR3aa: CVSSLLGMSTDTQYF
abundance: -
d_gene: -
v_gene: TRBV18
j_gene: TRBJ2-3

CDR3nt: TGTGCCAGCAGCACAGGGACCGGCCAAATAGGGCATCAGCCCCAGCATTTT
CDR3aa: CASSTGTGQIGHQPQHF
abundance: few
d_gene: -
v_gene: TRBV7-2
j_gene: TRBJ1-5

CDR3nt: TGCGCCAGCAGCCAAGATGGAGGGGGTGGGGTTAACGGGAACACTGAAGCTTTCTTT
CDR3aa: CASSQDGGGGVNGNTEAFF
abundance: -
d_gene: -
v_gene: TRBV4-3
j_gene: TRBJ1-1

CDR3nt: TGTGCCATCAGGCCAAGGGATTCTGGAAACACCATATATTTT
CDR3aa: CAIRPRDSGNTIYF
abundance: -
d_gene: -
v_gene: TRBV10-3
j_gene: TRBJ1-3

CDR3nt: TGTGCCAGCAGTGAACTAGCGGGGGGGCCCTATGAGCAGTTCTTC
CDR3aa: CASSELAGGPYEQFF
abundance: -
d_gene: TRBD2
v_gene: TRBV6-1
j_gene: TRBJ2-1

CDR3nt: TGTGCCAGCAGGGGGCAGGGGGCCGGAAACACCATATATTTT
CDR3aa: CASRGQGAGNTIYF
abundance: -
d_gene: TRBD1
v_gene: TRBV28
j_gene: TRBJ1-3

CDR3nt: TGTGCCAGCAGTAGTCAGACGGTCGCAGGTTCACCCCTCCACTTT
CDR3aa: CASSSQTVAGSPLHF
abundance: few
d_gene: -
v_gene: TRBV6-1
j_gene: TRBJ1-6

CDR3nt: TGTGCCAGCAGCCCAAACAGGGGCACTGAAGCTTTCTTT
CDR3aa: CASSPNRGTEAFF
abundance: -
d_gene: TRBD1
v_gene: TRBV6-1
j_gene: TRBJ1-1

CDR3nt: TGTGCCAGCAGTTTATTAGGAGGCAGGGTTCATTCTGAAGCTTTCTTT
CDR3aa: CASSLLGGRVHSEAFF
abundance: -
d_gene: -
v_gene: TRBV27
j_gene: TRBJ1-1

CDR3nt: TGCAGTGCCTCGAGGGGAACCAGCGGGAGCGGAACCGGGGAGCTGTTTTTT
CDR3aa: CSASRGTSGSGTGELFF
abundance: -
d_gene: TRBD2
v_gene: TRBV20-1
j_gene: TRBJ2-2

CDR3nt: TGTGCCAGCAGTGAATTCCCCTCCAGCCCCTACGAGCAGTACTTC
CDR3aa: CASSEFPSSPYEQYF
abundance: -
d_gene: -
v_gene: TRBV6-4
j_gene: TRBJ2-7

CDR3nt: TGTGCCAGCAGTGGGGTAGCGGGAGTAGGAGAGACCCAGTACTTC
CDR3aa: CASSGVAGVGETQYF
abundance: -
d_gene: TRBD2
v_gene: TRBV7-8
j_gene: TRBJ2-5

CDR3nt: TGCAGCGTTGCTGTGACAGGGGGCGGGGAGCAGTACTTC
CDR3aa: CSVAVTGGGEQYF
abundance: -
d_gene: TRBD1
v_gene: TRBV29-1
j_gene: TRBJ2-7

CDR3nt: TGCAGTGCTGGATGGACTCCCAATCAGCCCCAGCATTTT
CDR3aa: CSAGWTPNQPQHF
abundance: few
d_gene: -
v_gene: TRBV20-1
j_gene: TRBJ1-5

CDR3nt: TGTGCCAGCAGCGCTCAGGGGGCGAGAAGCAATCAGCCCCAGCATTTT
CDR3aa: CASSAQGARSNQPQHF
abundance: few
d_gene: TRBD1
v_gene: TRBV2
j_gene: TRBJ1-5

CDR3nt: TGTGCCAGTAGTCCTAGACTAGCGGGGCTAGGGGAGACCCAGTACTTC
CDR3aa: CASSPRLAGLGETQYF
abundance: -
d_gene: TRBD2
v_gene: TRBV19
j_gene: TRBJ2-5

CDR3nt: TGCAGTGCTAGCGTTGGGACAGGGAAGAATCAGCCCCAGCATTTT
CDR3aa: CSASVGTGKNQPQHF
abundance: few
d_gene: TRBD1
v_gene: TRBV20-1
j_gene: TRBJ1-5

CDR3nt: TGTGCCATCAGTGAGCCCACAGGGGTCCACACCTTC
CDR3aa: CAISEPTGVHTF
abundance: -
d_gene: TRBD1
v_gene: TRBV10-3
j_gene: TRBJ1-2

CDR3nt: TGCAGTGCTCTAAGGGGGGTTAATTCACCCCTCCACTTT
CDR3aa: CSALRGVNSPLHF
abundance: -
d_gene: -
v_gene: TRBV20-1
j_gene: TRBJ1-6

CDR3nt: TGTGCCAGCTCACCAAAGGGGCCAGGGAATAGGCCCACTGAAGCTTTCTTT
CDR3aa: CASSPKGPGNRPTEAFF
abundance: -
d_gene: -
v_gene: TRBV18
j_gene: TRBJ1-1

CDR3nt: TGTGCCTGGACCAGACACGGGAACACTGAAGCTTTCTTT
CDR3aa: CAWTRHGNTEAFF
abundance: -
d_gene: -
v_gene: TRBV30
j_gene: TRBJ1-1

CDR3nt: TGTGCCAGCAGGCCACAACAGGGGCGGAACACCGGGGAGCTGTTTTTT
CDR3aa: CASRPQQGRNTGELFF
abundance: -
d_gene: TRBD1
v_gene: TRBV6-1
j_gene: TRBJ2-2

CDR3nt: TGTGCCAGTAGTATAGATTTCCTGGGACTTGGCTACACCTTC
CDR3aa: CASSIDFLGLGYTF
abundance: few
d_gene: -
v_gene: TRBV19
j_gene: TRBJ1-2

CDR3nt: TGTGCCACCAGCAGAGATCAGCGGAGTACGAACTATGGCTACACCTTC
CDR3aa: CATSRDQRSTNYGYTF
abundance: -
d_gene: -
v_gene: TRBV15
j_gene: TRBJ1-2

CDR3nt: TGTGCCAGTAGTATTAATCCGGGACAGGTAGGCAATCAGCCCCAGCATTTT
CDR3aa: CASSINPGQVGNQPQHF
abundance: -
d_gene: TRBD1
v_gene: TRBV19
j_gene: TRBJ1-5

CDR3nt: TGTGCCAGCAGCTTGAAGCCGCAAGAGACCCAGTACTTC
CDR3aa: CASSLKPQETQYF
abundance: -
d_gene: -
v_gene: TRBV7-7
j_gene: TRBJ2-5